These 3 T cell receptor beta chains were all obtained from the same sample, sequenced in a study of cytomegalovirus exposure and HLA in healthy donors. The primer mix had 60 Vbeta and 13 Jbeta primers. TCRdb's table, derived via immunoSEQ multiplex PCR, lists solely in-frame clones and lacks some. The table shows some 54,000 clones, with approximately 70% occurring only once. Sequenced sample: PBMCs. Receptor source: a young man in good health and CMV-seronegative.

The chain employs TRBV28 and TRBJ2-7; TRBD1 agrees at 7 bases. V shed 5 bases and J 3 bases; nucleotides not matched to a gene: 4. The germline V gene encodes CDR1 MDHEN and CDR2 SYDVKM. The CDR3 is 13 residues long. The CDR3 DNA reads TGTGCCAGCAGTAAGGGACAGCGCTACGAGCAGTACTTC. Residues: CASSKGQRYEQYF.

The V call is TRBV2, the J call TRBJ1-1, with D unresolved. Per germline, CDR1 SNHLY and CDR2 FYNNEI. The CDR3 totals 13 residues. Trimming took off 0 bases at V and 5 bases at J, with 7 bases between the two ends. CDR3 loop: CASSEALATEAFF. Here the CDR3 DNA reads TGTGCCAGCAGTGAAGCGCTTGCGACTGAAGCTTTCTTT.

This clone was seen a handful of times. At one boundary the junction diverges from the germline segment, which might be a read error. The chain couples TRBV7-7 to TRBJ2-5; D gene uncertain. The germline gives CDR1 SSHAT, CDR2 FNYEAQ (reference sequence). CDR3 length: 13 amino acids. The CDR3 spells CASTRGIQETQYF. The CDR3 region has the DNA TGTGCTAGCACCCGAGGAATCCAAGAGACCCAGTACTTC. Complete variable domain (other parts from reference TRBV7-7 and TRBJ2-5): GAGVSQSPRYKVTKRGQDVTLRCDPISSHATLYWYQQALGQGPEFLTYFNYEAQPDKSGLPSDRFSAERPEGSISTLTIQRTEQRDSAMYRCASTRGIQETQYFGPGTRLLVL.